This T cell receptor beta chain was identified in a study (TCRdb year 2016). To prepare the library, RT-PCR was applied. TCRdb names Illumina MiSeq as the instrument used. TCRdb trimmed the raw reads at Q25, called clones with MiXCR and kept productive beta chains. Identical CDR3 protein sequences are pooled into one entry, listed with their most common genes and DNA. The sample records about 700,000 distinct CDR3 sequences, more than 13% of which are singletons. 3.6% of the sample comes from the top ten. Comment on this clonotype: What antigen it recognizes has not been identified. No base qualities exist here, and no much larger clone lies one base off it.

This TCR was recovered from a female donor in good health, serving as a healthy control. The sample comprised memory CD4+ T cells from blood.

The CDR3 loop reads CASSPNRGYNEQFF. The DNA sequence reads TGTGCCAGTAGTCCAAATCGGGGGTACAATGAGCAGTTCTTC. The sequence links TRBV19 to TRBJ2-1, with TRBD2 tentatively as D gene (6 bases match). V loses 5 bases of germline sequence and J loses 4 bases, and the interval between the two ends is 12 bases. The germline V gene (reference sequence) gives CDR1 as LNHDA and CDR2 as SQIVND. Its CDR3 holds 14 amino acids, cysteine through phenylalanine. The sequence is cut down to CDR3 DNA, 42 bases in frame from base 1. The full variable domain, with segments outside the CDR3 supplied by the reference TRBV19 and TRBJ2-1 proteins, appears as DGGITQSPKYLFRKEGQNVTLSCEQNLNHDAMYWYRQDPGQGLRLIYYSQIVNDFQKGDIAEGYSVSREKKESFPLTVTSAQKNPTAFYLCASSPNRGYNEQFFGPGTRLTVL.